This record concerns one T cell receptor beta chain sequence. Germline V lookup: CDR1 MGHRA, CDR2 YSYEKL. V was pared by 2 bases and J by 3 bases, with 3 bases of the junction left unmatched. The CDR3 runs to 15 residues. This sample stems from a study of T cells in Graves' hyperthyroidism and ophthalmopathy. It was RNA transcripts that yielded the amplified TCR beta CDR3 regions. TCR CDR3 regions were first amplified by RT-PCR with HTBI primers. Each CDR3 protein gets one entry after TCRdb re-called the multiplex PCR reads with MiXCR. The profile shows around 760,000 distinct CDR3 sequences, 30% to 40% of them singletons.

The clonotype originates from a woman in her forties with Graves' hyperthyroidism. This rearrangement joins TRBV4-1 to TRBJ1-2; 10 nucleotides line up with TRBD1. The sequenced material came from blood. CDR3 residues: CASSQPGQGDYGYTF. CDR3 nucleotides: TGCGCCAGCAGCCAACCCGGACAGGGGGACTATGGCTACACCTTC.